The clone carrying this T cell receptor (beta chain) was seen a few times. These data are taken from a study of T and B cells in COVID-19 patients. Study at large: Most recovered patients had mild to moderate COVID-19 treated as outpatients. Most of the 20 active-infection patients had comorbidities associated with unfavorable COVID-19 outcome.

BIOMED2 TRB-A/B primer pools were used in multiplex TRB PCR. TCRdb re-called the multiplex PCR reads through MiXCR, storing one row per CDR3 protein. Of 24,000 or so distinct CDR3 sequences in the sample, less than 35% were seen once. J gave up 4 bases and V 2 bases, and 7 bases lay outside the gene matches. The CDR3 contains 18 residues. TRB was amplified from about 260-540 ng of blood genomic DNA. The chain is built from TRBV12-3 or TRBV12-4 and TRBJ2-1, with TRBD2 identical over 14 bases. This TCR derives from a human donor who had recovered from COVID-19. The material sequenced was blood. The CDR3 sequence is CASSLPRLAGGLYNEQFF. The CDR3 region has the DNA TGTGCCAGCAGTTTACCCAGACTAGCGGGGGGGCTATACAATGAGCAGTTCTTC.